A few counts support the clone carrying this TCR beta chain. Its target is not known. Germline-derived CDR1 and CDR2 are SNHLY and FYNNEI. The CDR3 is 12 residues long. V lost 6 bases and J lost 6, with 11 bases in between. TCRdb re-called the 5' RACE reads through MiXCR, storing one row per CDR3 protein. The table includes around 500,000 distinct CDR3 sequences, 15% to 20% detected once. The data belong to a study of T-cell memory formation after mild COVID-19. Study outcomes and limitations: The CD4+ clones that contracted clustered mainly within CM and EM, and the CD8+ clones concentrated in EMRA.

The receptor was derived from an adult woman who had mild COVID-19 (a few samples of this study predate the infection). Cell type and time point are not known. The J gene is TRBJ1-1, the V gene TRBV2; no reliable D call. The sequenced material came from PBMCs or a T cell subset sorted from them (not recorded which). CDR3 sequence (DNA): TGTGCCAGCAGGTCCGGGGAGGCTGAAGCTTTCTTT. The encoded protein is CASRSGEAEAFF. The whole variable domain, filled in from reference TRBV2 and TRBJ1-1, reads EPEVTQTPSHQVTQMGQEVILRCVPISNHLYFYWYRQILGQKVEFLVSFYNNEISEKSEIFDDQFSVERPDGSNFTLKIRSTKLEDSAMYFCASRSGEAEAFFGQGTRLTVV.